This T cell receptor (beta chain) was recovered during a study of siplizumab effects on memory and regulatory T cells. Assay used: immunoSEQ multiplex PCR; TCRdb lists only in-frame clones, some missing. The repertoire holds about 82,000 clones, with approximately 88% as singletons. The ends lost 3 bases at V and 7 bases at J; junction bases unmatched: 6. CDR3 size: 13 residues. Germline CDR1 reads MNHEY; CDR2 reads SMNVEV (reference sequence). The chain recombines TRBV27 with TRBJ2-7; 7 bases fit TRBD2. This clonotype was sampled from a human donor in good health. Sample: Tregs sorted from blood. The CDR3 loop reads CASSLALGGEQYF. The CDR3 DNA reads TGTGCCAGCAGTTTGGCCTTGGGGGGGGAGCAGTACTTC.